These 26 T cell receptor beta chains share one sample of origin, sequenced in a study of cytomegalovirus exposure and HLA in healthy donors. PCR used 60 Vbeta primers and 13 Jbeta primers. The method was immunoSEQ multiplex PCR; TCRdb's version includes in-frame clones alone and lacks a portion of them. Its table lists about 140,000 clones. Source material: PBMCs. The receptors were gathered from a woman between 18 and 29 years old in good health and CMV-seronegative.

The chain carries TRBV5-4 and TRBJ1-4; 9 bases map to TRBD1. The V gene end was trimmed by 4 bases and the J gene end by 11 bases; junction bases not matched to a gene: 18. Germline CDR1 is SGHNT and CDR2 is YYREEE (reference sequence). The CDR3 is 17 residues long. CDR3 nucleotide sequence: TGTGCCAGCAGCGCCGCCGGGACAGGGCCTTTAAGAGGGAAACTGTTTTTT. It encodes CASSAAGTGPLRGKLFF.

Concerning this clone: Other nucleotide sequences in the sample specify the same CDR3. V gene TRBV9 combines with J gene TRBJ2-7; perhaps TRBD2 as D (6 bases). From germline, CDR1 is SGDLS and CDR2 YYNGEE. The CDR3 is 14 residues long. V lost 2 bases and J 2 bases, leaving 11 bases between the germline ends. The CDR3 here is CASSVGGGTYEQYF. In nucleotides, the CDR3 is TGTGCCAGCAGCGTCGGGGGAGGTACCTACGAGCAGTACTTC.

This chain connects TRBV5-8 to TRBJ2-5; a weak D match, TRBD1 (6 bases). The J call may be faulty, since TRBJ2-7 better matches the DNA end. The CDR3 contains 13 residues. Per the germline V gene, CDR1 is SGHTS and CDR2 is YDEGEE. This CDR3 is CASSFRTGYEQYF. For the CDR3, the DNA is TGTGCCAGCAGCTTCCGCACAGGGTACGAGCAGTACTTC.

V and J are TRBV25-1 and TRBJ1-4, with D perhaps matching TRBD1 (5 bases). The germline gives CDR1 MGHDK, CDR2 SYGVNS. V lost 4 bases and J lost 4, with 10 bases in between. There are 14 residues in the CDR3. CDR3 sequence: CASSGWGGNEKLFF. The CDR3 coding sequence is TGTGCCAGCAGTGGGTGGGGGGGTAATGAAAAACTGTTTTTT.

This chain links TRBV27 with TRBJ1-1; D not certain. Germline CDR1 is MNHEY and CDR2 is SMNVEV (reference sequence). The CDR3 runs to 12 residues. V was shortened by 6 bases and J by 1 base, with 6 bases between the two germline ends. The CDR3 DNA sequence: TGTGCCAGCAGCGCAGGGAACACTGAAGCTTTCTTT. Protein sequence: CASSAGNTEAFF.

J is TRBJ2-2 and V is TRBV7-3; TRBD1 matches at 9 bases. This CDR3 comprises 16 residues. The V segment lost 5 bases and the J segment 7 bases; nucleotides outside the gene matches: 11. The germline V gene encodes CDR1 SGHTA and CDR2 FQGTGA. The CDR3 spells CASSTDNRGRDGELFF. The DNA for the CDR3 is TGTGCCAGCAGCACCGACAACAGGGGGCGGGACGGGGAGCTGTTTTTT.

The V call is TRBV6-1, the J call TRBJ1-1, with 10 nucleotides matching TRBD1. This CDR3 spans 13 amino acids. Germline CDR1 is MNHNS and CDR2 is SASEGT. J was trimmed by 11 bases and V by 4 bases; bases with no gene match: 7. CDR3 nucleotides: TGTGCCAGCAGTGGCCGGGACAGGGGTGCGGCTTTCTTT. Translated, it gives CASSGRDRGAAFF.

The chain links TRBV5-1 to TRBJ2-1; 13 nucleotides agree with TRBD2. The CDR3 is made up of 15 amino acids. Germline V gives CDR1 SGHRS, CDR2 YFSETQ. Trimming at V came to 0 bases and at J to 9 bases, leaving 3 bases not matched to a gene. The CDR3 bases are TGCGCCAGCAGCTTGGTGACTAGCGGGAGGAGTGAGCAGTTCTTC. It yields the protein CASSLVTSGRSEQFF.

This rearrangement joins TRBV19 to TRBJ1-6, with TRBD1 matching 9 bases. V trimming: 6 bases; J trimming: 7 bases; junction bases outside the gene matches: 4. Germline values: CDR1 LNHDA, CDR2 SQIVND (reference sequence). This CDR3 is built from 14 residues. CDR3 region: CASSPGQGNSPLHF. As DNA, the CDR3 is TGTGCCAGTAGCCCGGGACAGGGAAATTCACCCCTCCACTTT.

The rearrangement uses TRBV25-1 and TRBJ2-1; D perhaps matches TRBD2 (8 bases). Germline V lookup: CDR1 MGHDK, CDR2 SYGVNS. The CDR3 is 18 amino acids. Trimming took off 2 bases at V and 6 bases at J, with 23 bases between the two ends. CDR3 DNA: TGTGCCAGCAGTGAAACAGGGGAAGCGGGAGTGGGGGTCAATGAGCAGTTCTTC. Its protein product is CASSETGEAGVGVNEQFF.

The rearrangement links TRBV19 to TRBJ2-7; D not certain. Between the trimmed V and J ends, which lost 4 bases and 0 bases, there was a span of 10 bases. Per the germline V gene, CDR1 is LNHDA and CDR2 is SQIVND (reference sequence). The CDR3 extends over 14 amino acids. The CDR3 coding sequence is TGTGCCAGTAGTACAGGTCTTAACTCCTACGAGCAGTACTTC. Residues: CASSTGLNSYEQYF.

The chain links TRBV21-1 to TRBJ2-1; the table's TRBD2 call for D was not verified on the DNA. TRBV21-1 constitutes a pseudogene. There are 16 residues in the CDR3. In DNA form, the CDR3 reads TGTGCCAGCAGCAGCGGGGCCGTAAGCTCCTACAATGAGCAGTTCTTC. This translates into CASSSGAVSSYNEQFF.

The CDR3 DNA is TGCGCCAGCAGCTTGGCCGGGCAGGGGGCGGCGGGCACAGATACGCAGTATTTT. Residues: CASSLAGQGAAGTDTQYF. This rearrangement joins TRBV5-1 to TRBJ2-3; 8 bases agree with TRBD1. The V and J ends lost 0 bases and 1 base, in that order; junction bases with no gene match: 10. This CDR3 region has 18 residues. Germline lookup yields CDR1 SGHRS and CDR2 YFSETQ. Together with reference TRBV5-1 and TRBJ2-3, the CDR3 gives the full variable domain: KAGVTQTPRYLIKTRGQQVTLSCSPISGHRSVSWYQQTPGQGLQFLFEYFSETQRNKGNFPGRFSGRQFSNSRSEMNVSTLELGDSALYLCASSLAGQGAAGTDTQYFGPGTRLTVL.

The chain employs TRBV7-8 and TRBJ2-3; TRBD2 is a possible D gene (6 bases). With 2 bases removed from V and 1 base from J, the gap between germline ends came to 10 bases. This CDR3 contains 15 residues. In germline, CDR1 is SGHVS, CDR2 FQNEAQ. In nucleotides, the CDR3 is TGTGCCAGCAGCTTAAGGCGGGATCGCACAGATACGCAGTATTTT. This gives the protein CASSLRRDRTDTQYF.

The chain carries TRBV30 and TRBJ1-6; 8 positions match TRBD1. V lost 4 bases and J lost 3; bases outside the gene matches: 2. The CDR3 is 14 amino acids. CDR1 and CDR2 (germline): GTSNPN, SVGIG (reference sequence). CDR3 DNA sequence: TGTGCCTGGACCACAGGGGGCTATAATTCACCCCTCCACTTT. Protein: CAWTTGGYNSPLHF.

The rearrangement uses TRBV25-1 and TRBJ2-7, with D possibly TRBD1 on 5 matching bases. Germline V gives CDR1 MGHDK, CDR2 SYGVNS. This CDR3 spans 12 amino acids. The ends were cut back, 2 bases at V and 5 bases at J, with 7 bases in the middle. CDR3 sequence: CASSEQGHEQYF. DNA for the CDR3: TGTGCCAGCAGTGAACAGGGCCACGAGCAGTACTTC.

The rearrangement links TRBV4-3 to TRBJ1-4; TRBD1 aligns across 7 bases. Germline assignment: CDR1 LGHNA and CDR2 YSLEER. J was trimmed by 8 bases and V by 1 base; bases with no gene match: 4. The CDR3 totals 14 residues. The DNA of the CDR3 is TGCGCCAGCAGCCAAGGAGTACAGGGGGAAAAACTGTTTTTT. It is translated as CASSQGVQGEKLFF.

V usage is TRBV2 and J usage is TRBJ1-4, with TRBD1 as a possible D gene (5 bases). Trimming removed 6 bases from V and 4 bases from J, with 15 bases in between. The CDR3 loop spans 15 amino acids. Germline CDR1 reads SNHLY; CDR2 reads FYNNEI. The CDR3 DNA sequence: TGTGCCAGCAGGGTCGGTCAGGGTTTTAATGAAAAACTGTTTTTT. The encoded protein is CASRVGQGFNEKLFF.

This chain uses TRBV9 with TRBJ2-5, with 8 bases matching TRBD2. V lost 4 bases and J lost 4; bases outside the gene matches: 9. Per germline, CDR1 SGDLS and CDR2 YYNGEE. The CDR3 is made up of 15 amino acids. As DNA, the CDR3 is TGTGCCAGCAGCTTGCGGACTAGCTTAGGAGAGACCCAGTACTTC. Protein product: CASSLRTSLGETQYF.

The chain uses TRBV9 and TRBJ1-1; D not certain. The CDR3 extends over 14 amino acids. CDR1 and CDR2 from the germline V gene are SGDLS and YYNGEE. Between the trimmed V and J ends, which lost 2 bases and 1 base, there was a span of 9 bases. CDR3 in amino acids: CASSVSTGNTEAFF. In nucleotides, the CDR3 is TGTGCCAGCAGCGTGTCGACGGGGAACACTGAAGCTTTCTTT.

The rearrangement joins TRBV7-9 to TRBJ2-3; the match to TRBD2 covers 10 bases. Trimming removed 5 bases from V and 3 bases from J; junction bases left unmatched: 8. This CDR3 is built from 16 residues. The germline gives CDR1 SEHNR, CDR2 FQNEAQ (reference sequence). The CDR3 spells CASSPGLALWTDTQYF. In DNA form, the CDR3 reads TGTGCCAGCAGCCCGGGACTAGCGCTTTGGACAGATACGCAGTATTTT.

V gene TRBV4-2 combines with J gene TRBJ1-3; the D gene is possibly TRBD1 (5 bases). V lost 2 bases to trimming and J lost 4 bases, with 15 bases between them. This CDR3 is 16 amino acids long. Germline V gives CDR1 LGHNA, CDR2 YNFKEQ. In DNA, the CDR3 is TGTGCCAGCAGCCAATGGCCTCGGGGGTTAGGAAACACCATATATTTT. The encoded protein is CASSQWPRGLGNTIYF.

The genes are TRBV19 and TRBJ2-1; 13 bases align to TRBD2. Germline assignment: CDR1 LNHDA and CDR2 SQIVND (reference sequence). V lost 5 bases and J lost 7; bases outside the gene matches: 5. The CDR3 extends over 15 amino acids. This CDR3 is CASSALLAGGNEQFF. The CDR3 region has the DNA TGTGCCAGTAGTGCATTACTAGCGGGAGGGAATGAGCAGTTCTTC.

The chain carries TRBV7-2 and TRBJ2-1, with 9 bases identical to TRBD2. This CDR3 region has 17 residues. The V gene's germline CDR1 is SGHTA and CDR2 FQGNSA. V was pared by 0 bases and J by 5 bases, with 8 bases of the junction left unmatched. Written as DNA, the CDR3 is TGTGCCAGCAGCTTAGCGTCTGGCGGGAGGGGTGACAATGAGCAGTTCTTC. This sequence encodes CASSLASGGRGDNEQFF. The variable domain in full, completed from reference TRBV7-2 and TRBJ2-1, reads GAGVSQSPSNKVTEKGKDVELRCDPISGHTALYWYRQSLGQGLEFLIYFQGNSAPDKSGLPSDRFSAERTGGSVSTLTIQRTQQEDSAVYLCASSLASGGRGDNEQFFGPGTRLTVL.

The V call is TRBV27, the J call TRBJ2-3; a possible D gene is TRBD2 (5 bases). CDR3 length equals 14 residues. The V end was cut by 4 bases, the J end by 2 bases, with 10 bases between. Looked up from germline, CDR1 is MNHEY and CDR2 is SMNVEV (reference sequence). Written as DNA, the CDR3 is TGTGCCAGCAGTTCCGGGGTCATCACAGATACGCAGTATTTT. It codes for CASSSGVITDTQYF.

The CDR3 DNA reads TGTGCCAGCAGTGAAGTGCGACAGAGCGGAAACACCATATATTTT. This gives the protein CASSEVRQSGNTIYF. The rearrangement links TRBV6-1 to TRBJ1-3; tentatively, D is TRBD1 (5 bases). V was trimmed by 1 base and J by 4 bases, leaving 11 bases between them. The CDR3 covers 15 residues. Germline CDR1 and CDR2: MNHNS and SASEGT.